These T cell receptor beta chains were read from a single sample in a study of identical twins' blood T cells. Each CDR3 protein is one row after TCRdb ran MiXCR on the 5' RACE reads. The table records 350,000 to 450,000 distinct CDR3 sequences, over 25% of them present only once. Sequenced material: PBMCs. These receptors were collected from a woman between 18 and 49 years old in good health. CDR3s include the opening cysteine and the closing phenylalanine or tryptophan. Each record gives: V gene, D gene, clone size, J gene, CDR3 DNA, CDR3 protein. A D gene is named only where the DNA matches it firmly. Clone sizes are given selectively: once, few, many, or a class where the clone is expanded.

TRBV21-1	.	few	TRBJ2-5	TGTGCCAGCAGCAAGACAGAGGGAGAGACCCAGTACTTC	CASSKTEGETQYF
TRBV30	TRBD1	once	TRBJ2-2	TGTGCCACCTTCGGGACAGGTCTGACCGGGGAGCTGTTTTTT	CATFGTGLTGELFF
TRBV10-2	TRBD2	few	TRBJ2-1	TGCGCCAGCAGTGATAGCGGGAGGGGAGATGAGCAGTTCTTC	CASSDSGRGDEQFF
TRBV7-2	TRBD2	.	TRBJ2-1	TGTGCCAGCAGCTTAGGACTAGCGGGAGCGTCTAATGAGCAGTTCTTC	CASSLGLAGASNEQFF
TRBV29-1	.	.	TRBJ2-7	TGCAGCGTTGAACCAGGGTCCTCAGTAACGCAGTACTTC	CSVEPGSSVTQYF
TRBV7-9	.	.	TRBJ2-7	TGTACCAGCAGCTTAGTCGAGCAGTACTTC	CTSSLVEQYF
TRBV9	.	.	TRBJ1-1	TGTGCCAGCAGCCCACAGTCGAACACTGAAGCTTTCTTT	CASSPQSNTEAFF
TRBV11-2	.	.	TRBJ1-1	TGTGCCAGCAGCCTCCCCAAGGCGGGTGCTGCTTTCTTT	CASSLPKAGAAFF
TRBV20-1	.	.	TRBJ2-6	TGCAGTGCTAGAGGATGGGCAGTAACTGTCCCCTCTGGGGCCAACGTCCTGACTTTC	CSARGWAVTVPSGANVLTF
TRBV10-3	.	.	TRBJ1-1	TGTGCCATCAGTGAGTCCAGGGGAAGTACTGAAGCTTTCTTT	CAISESRGSTEAFF
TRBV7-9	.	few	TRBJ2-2	TGTGCCAGCAGCTTAGACGGGGAATACACCGGGGAGCTGTTTTTT	CASSLDGEYTGELFF
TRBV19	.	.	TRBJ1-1	TGTGCCAGTAGTTCCAGGGCGAACACTGAAGCTTTCTTT	CASSSRANTEAFF
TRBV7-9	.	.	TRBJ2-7	TGTGCCAGCAGCTCTCCGGGACTCCATCGTCGGTACTTC	CASSSPGLHRRYF
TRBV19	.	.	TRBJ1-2	TGTGCCAGTAGTACTGACAGACTGACTAACTATGGCTACACCTTC	CASSTDRLTNYGYTF
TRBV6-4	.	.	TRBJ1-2	TGTGCCAGCAGTCTTCAGGGAACCTATGGCTACACCTTC	CASSLQGTYGYTF
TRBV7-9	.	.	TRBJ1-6	TGTGCCAGCAGTGTGGGACATTATAATTCACCCCTCCACTTT	CASSVGHYNSPLHF
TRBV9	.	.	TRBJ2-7	TGTGCCAGCAGCGTTGACGGCTACGAGCAGTACTTC	CASSVDGYEQYF
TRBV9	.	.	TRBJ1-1	TGTGCCAGCAGTGTAAAGGGGTCAAGGGACACTGAAGCTTTCTTT	CASSVKGSRDTEAFF
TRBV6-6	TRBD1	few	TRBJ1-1	TGTGCCAGCAGTTATCCCAGGGACAGGGGTGTCACTGAAGCTTTCTTT	CASSYPRDRGVTEAFF
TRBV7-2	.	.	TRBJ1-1	TGTGCCAGCAGCCCCCGGGCTCAAGCTTTCTTT	CASSPRAQAFF
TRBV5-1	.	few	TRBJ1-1	TGCGCCAGCAGCTTAACGATAGGGGGAGGGACTGAAGCTTTCTTT	CASSLTIGGGTEAFF
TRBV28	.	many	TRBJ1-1	TGTGCCAGCTATGTGGGGCTGAACACTGAAGCTTTCTTT	CASYVGLNTEAFF
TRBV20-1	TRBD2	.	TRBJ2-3	TGCAGTGCCCCTCGGGGGGGCACAGATACGCAGTATTTT	CSAPRGGTDTQYF
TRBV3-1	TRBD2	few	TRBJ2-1	TGTGCCAGCAGCCCCCCGACTAGCGCAAACGACGACGAGCAGTTCTTC	CASSPPTSANDDEQFF
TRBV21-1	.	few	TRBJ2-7	TGTGCCAGCAGCAAAGACAGCTCCTACGAGCAGTACTTC	CASSKDSSYEQYF
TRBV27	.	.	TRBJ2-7	TGTGCCAGCAGTTTAGCGGCGGGGTATCCCTACGAGCAGTACTTC	CASSLAAGYPYEQYF
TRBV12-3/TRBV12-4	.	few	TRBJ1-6	TGTGCCAGCAGTTTCTCAAGGGATTCACCCCTCCACTTT	CASSFSRDSPLHF
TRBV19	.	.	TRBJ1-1	TGTGCCAGTAGTATTATGGACACGCCGGCTTTCTTT	CASSIMDTPAFF
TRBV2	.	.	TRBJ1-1	TGTGCCAGCAAAGGACAGTCTAACACTGAAGCTTTCTTT	CASKGQSNTEAFF
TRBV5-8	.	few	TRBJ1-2	TGTGCCAGCAGCTTGGCCTTCTATGGCTACACCTTC	CASSLAFYGYTF
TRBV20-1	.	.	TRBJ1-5	TGCAGTGCTAGAGGCGGAGATCAGCCCCAGCATTTT	CSARGGDQPQHF